The present T cell receptor (beta chain) was sequenced within a study of cytomegalovirus exposure and HLA in healthy donors. Across the whole study: The 120 validation repertoires were reported in a later analysis to have been generated on the same platform as the roughly 720 first-cohort repertoires.

While the first cohort had about 610 subjects, the donors belonged to the separate validation cohort of roughly 130 subjects. This clone has only a few counts. The antigen is undetermined. TCRdb keeps only in-frame clones here, not all; method: immunoSEQ multiplex PCR. The sample records about 220,000 clones, 80% to 95% being singletons. The germline V gene encodes CDR1 MGHDK and CDR2 SYGVNS. V was clipped by 4 bases and J by 10 bases, with 5 bases between them. This CDR3 has 10 residues. Study-level findings and limits: Despite most TCR sequences being rare, some public TCRs occurred in many donors. Researchers catalogued approximately 170 TCR beta chains as cytomegalovirus-associated.

Sequenced sample: PBMCs. This sequence joins TRBV25-1 and TRBJ2-1; D not certain. This TCR was sampled from a woman in her late teens or twenties in good health and CMV-seronegative. The CDR3 spells CASSGPEQFF. Here the CDR3 DNA reads TGTGCCAGCAGTGGGCCAGAGCAGTTCTTC.